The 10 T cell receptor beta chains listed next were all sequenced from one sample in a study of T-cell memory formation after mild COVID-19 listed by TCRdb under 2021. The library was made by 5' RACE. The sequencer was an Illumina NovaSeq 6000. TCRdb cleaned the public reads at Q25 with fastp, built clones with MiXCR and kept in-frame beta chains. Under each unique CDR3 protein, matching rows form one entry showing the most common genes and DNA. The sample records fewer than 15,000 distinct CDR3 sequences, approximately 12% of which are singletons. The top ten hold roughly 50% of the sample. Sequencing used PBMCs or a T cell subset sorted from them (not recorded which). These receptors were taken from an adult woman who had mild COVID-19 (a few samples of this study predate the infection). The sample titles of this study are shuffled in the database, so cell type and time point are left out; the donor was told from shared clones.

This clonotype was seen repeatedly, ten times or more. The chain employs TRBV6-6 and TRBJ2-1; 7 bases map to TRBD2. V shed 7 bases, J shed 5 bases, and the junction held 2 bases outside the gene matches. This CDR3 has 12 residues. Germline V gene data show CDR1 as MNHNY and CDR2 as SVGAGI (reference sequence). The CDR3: CASTAGNNEQFF. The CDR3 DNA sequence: TGTGCCAGCACAGCGGGGAACAATGAGCAGTTCTTC.

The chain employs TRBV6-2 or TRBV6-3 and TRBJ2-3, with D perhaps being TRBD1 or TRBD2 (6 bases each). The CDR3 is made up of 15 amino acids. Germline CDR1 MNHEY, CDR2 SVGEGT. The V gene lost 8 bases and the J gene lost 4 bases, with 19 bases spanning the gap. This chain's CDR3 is CASLERRGVPDTQYF. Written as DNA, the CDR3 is TGTGCCAGCCTCGAGAGAAGGGGGGTTCCAGATACGCAGTATTTT.

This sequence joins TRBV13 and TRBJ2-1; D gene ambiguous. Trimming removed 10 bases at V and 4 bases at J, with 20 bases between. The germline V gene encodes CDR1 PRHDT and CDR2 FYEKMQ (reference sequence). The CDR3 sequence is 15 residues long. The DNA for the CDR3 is TGTGCCATCAGGACCCCTCATCTGGGATACAATGAGCAGTTCTTC. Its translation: CAIRTPHLGYNEQFF.

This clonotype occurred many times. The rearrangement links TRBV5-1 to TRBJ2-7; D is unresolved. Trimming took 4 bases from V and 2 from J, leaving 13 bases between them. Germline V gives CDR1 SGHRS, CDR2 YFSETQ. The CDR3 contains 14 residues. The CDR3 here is CASSPTEVTYEQYF. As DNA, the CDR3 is TGCGCCAGCAGCCCGACCGAAGTTACCTACGAGCAGTACTTC.

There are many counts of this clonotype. This chain's CDR3 is CASSYLDRVNSPLHF. Here the CDR3 DNA reads TGTGCCAGCAGTTACCTGGACAGGGTTAATTCACCCCTCCACTTT. This chain uses TRBV6-5 with TRBJ1-6; the match to TRBD1 covers 8 bases. This CDR3 is 15 amino acids long. The ends lost 2 bases at V and 6 bases at J; junction bases unmatched: 3. CDR1 MNHEY and CDR2 SVGAGI come from the germline V gene.

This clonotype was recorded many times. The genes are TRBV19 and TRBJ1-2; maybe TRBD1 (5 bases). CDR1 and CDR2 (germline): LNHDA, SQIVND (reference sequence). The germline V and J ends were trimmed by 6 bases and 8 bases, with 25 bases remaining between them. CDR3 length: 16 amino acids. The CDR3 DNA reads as TGTGCCAGTAGGTTTCGGGGCACCCGCTGGATGTTCGGCTACACCTTC. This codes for CASRFRGTRWMFGYTF.

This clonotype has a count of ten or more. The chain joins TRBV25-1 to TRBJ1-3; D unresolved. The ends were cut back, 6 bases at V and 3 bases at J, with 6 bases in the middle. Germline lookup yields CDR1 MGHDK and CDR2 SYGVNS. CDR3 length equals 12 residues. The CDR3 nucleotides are TGTGCCAGCAGCCGAGTTGGAAACACCATATATTTT. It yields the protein CASSRVGNTIYF.

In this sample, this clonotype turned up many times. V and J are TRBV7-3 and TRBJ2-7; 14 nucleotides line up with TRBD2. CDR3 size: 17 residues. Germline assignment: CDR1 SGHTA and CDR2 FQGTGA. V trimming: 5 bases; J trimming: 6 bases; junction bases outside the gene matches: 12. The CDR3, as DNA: TGTGCCAGCAGCCTCCTCCCCCGACTAGCGGGGGGGCGCGAGCAGTACTTC. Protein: CASSLLPRLAGGREQYF.

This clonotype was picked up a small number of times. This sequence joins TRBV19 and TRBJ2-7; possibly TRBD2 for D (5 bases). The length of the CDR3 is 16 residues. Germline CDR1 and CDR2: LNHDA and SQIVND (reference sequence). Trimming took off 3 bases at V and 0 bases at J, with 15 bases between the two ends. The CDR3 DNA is TGTGCCAGTAGTATTTGGGCCTGGGAGAGCTCCTACGAGCAGTACTTC. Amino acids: CASSIWAWESSYEQYF.

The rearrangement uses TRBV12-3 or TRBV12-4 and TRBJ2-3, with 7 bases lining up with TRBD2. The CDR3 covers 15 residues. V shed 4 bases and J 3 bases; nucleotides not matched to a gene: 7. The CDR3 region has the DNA TGTGCCAGCAGTTCAGATGGTAGCGGGACAGATACGCAGTATTTT. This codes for CASSSDGSGTDTQYF.